The T cell receptor beta chain described here comes from a study of blood T cells in healthy people across ages. General observations from the study: Samples with more naive T cells showed higher observed beta diversity.

A J-beta primer mix and a sample-barcoded 5' primer were used in a second PCR of about 6 to 12 cycles. A 12-random-nucleotide template-switch adaptor tagged each cDNA molecule. Via MiXCR, TCRdb re-called the 5' RACE reads, giving one row per CDR3 protein. The table lists 500,000 to 700,000 distinct CDR3 sequences, 25% to 30% of them singletons. Donor samples were obtained from healthy Caucasian individuals from Russia, aged about 6 to 100. The germline gives CDR1 MNHEY, CDR2 SMNVEV (reference sequence). The length of the CDR3 is 14 residues. In the case of this clonotype: The antigen is unknown.

The V call is TRBV27, the J call TRBJ2-7; D is perhaps TRBD2 (7 bases). The J call may be in error: the DNA end matches TRBJ2-5 better. Material for sequencing was blood. This TCR was recovered from an elderly woman in good health. The CDR3 nucleotides read TGTGCCAGCAGCACCAGGACAGCGGGGGAGACCCAGTACTTC. It is translated as CASSTRTAGETQYF.